The 20 T cell receptor beta chains in this list originate from one sample, sequenced in a study of blood T cell repertoires in COVID-19. Generated by immunoSEQ multiplex PCR, the TCRdb table keeps only in-frame clones and is missing some. Altogether under 400,000 clones are present, roughly 90% being singletons, with the ten largest covering roughly 4%. The sample consisted of peripheral blood. The receptor set was obtained from a woman aged 60 to 75 with COVID-19, enrolled during active disease.

This chain connects TRBV7-3 to TRBJ2-7; 8 bases line up with TRBD1. V was pared by 5 bases and J by 2 bases, with 8 bases of the junction left unmatched. This CDR3 spans 15 amino acids. The germline V gene has CDR1 SGHTA and CDR2 FQGTGA. CDR3 coding DNA: TGTGCCAGCAGCCTTGGACAGGGTTCTGCCTACGAGCAGTACTTC. Its translation is CASSLGQGSAYEQYF.

The chain recombines TRBV6-5 with TRBJ1-3; D not certain. Germline V CDR1 and CDR2: MNHEY, SVGAGI. CDR3 length: 14 amino acids. Trimming took 6 bases from V and 0 from J, leaving 9 bases between them. CDR3 sequence (DNA): TGTGCCAGCAGCTCGGGGTCCTCTGGAAACACCATATATTTT. Translated: CASSSGSSGNTIYF.

The chain employs TRBV19 and TRBJ1-5; no clear D gene. This CDR3 comprises 15 residues. From germline, CDR1 is LNHDA and CDR2 SQIVND (reference sequence). V dropped 2 bases and J dropped 0 bases, with 8 bases sitting between them. The DNA of the CDR3 is TGTGCCAGTAGTATAACAGCTTATAGCAATCAGCCCCAGCATTTT. Protein: CASSITAYSNQPQHF.

The chain employs TRBV28 and TRBJ1-3, with D unresolved. CDR1 and CDR2 (germline): MDHEN, SYDVKM. Trimming removed 1 base from V and 6 bases from J, with 10 bases in between. The CDR3 runs to 14 residues. In DNA, the CDR3 is TGTGCCAGCAGTTTATCCAGACTGACAAACACCATATATTTT. This codes for CASSLSRLTNTIYF.

The rearrangement uses TRBV19 and TRBJ1-2; 7 bases fit TRBD1. The CDR3 runs to 14 residues. V lost 4 bases and J lost 5; bases outside the gene matches: 7. Germline V gene sequence: CDR1 LNHDA, CDR2 SQIVND (reference sequence). CDR3 nucleotides: TGTGCCAGTAGTACCCCCAAGGGGGCTTATGGCTACACCTTC. The encoded protein is CASSTPKGAYGYTF.

This clone was counted once. The chain carries TRBV15 and TRBJ1-2, with 9 positions matching TRBD1. CDR3 length: 13 amino acids. Germline V gene lookup returns CDR1 LNHNV and CDR2 YYDKDF (reference sequence). J lost 8 bases, V lost 5 bases, and 6 bases had no gene match. The DNA for the CDR3 is TGTGCCACCAGCCGACAGGGGGGAGGCGGCTACACCTTC. As protein: CATSRQGGGGYTF.

This rearrangement joins TRBV4-1 to TRBJ1-6; D remains unclear. The V gene lost 3 bases and the J gene lost 16 bases, with 16 bases spanning the gap. The V gene's germline CDR1 is MGHRA and CDR2 YSYEKL. CDR3 length equals 13 residues. This CDR3 is CASSHFGLAYLHF. The CDR3 DNA follows: TGCGCCAGCAGCCATTTCGGACTGGCCTATCTCCACTTT.

This chain uses TRBV12-3 or TRBV12-4 with TRBJ1-2; 7 bases fit TRBD1. This CDR3 is 13 amino acids long. V lost 6 bases and J lost 2; bases outside the gene matches: 3. The CDR3 sequence: CASSKGQNYGYTF. The DNA for the CDR3 is TGTGCCAGCAGCAAGGGACAGAACTATGGCTACACCTTC.

This chain uses TRBV5-1 with TRBJ2-7; the match to TRBD1 covers 8 bases. J was trimmed by 7 bases and V by 0 bases; bases with no gene match: 6. CDR1 is SGHRS, CDR2 YFSETQ, per germline. This CDR3 comprises 14 residues. The CDR3 reads CASSLGQGPREQYF. The CDR3 region has the DNA TGCGCCAGCAGCTTGGGACAGGGGCCCCGAGAGCAGTACTTC.

The V and J genes are TRBV3-1 (or the pseudogene TRBV3-2) and TRBJ2-3; 14 bases map to TRBD2. The CDR3 is 19 residues long. Germline V gene data show CDR1 as LGHDT and CDR2 as YNNKEL (reference sequence). With 2 bases clipped from V and 2 bases from J, the junction kept 9 bases outside the gene matches. The CDR3 sequence is CASSQTRGTSGGNTDTQYF. The CDR3 DNA follows: TGTGCCAGCAGCCAAACACGCGGGACTAGCGGGGGAAACACAGATACGCAGTATTTT.

The V and J genes are TRBV6-5 and TRBJ1-1, with 7 bases aligning to TRBD1. Germline trimming cut 6 bases from V and 6 bases from J; bases unmatched to any gene: 4. The V gene's germline CDR1 is MNHEY and CDR2 SVGAGI. The CDR3 is 12 residues long. The CDR3 DNA reads TGTGCCAGCAGCCAAACAGGGGCTGAAGCTTTCTTT. This codes for CASSQTGAEAFF.

The rearrangement uses TRBV2 and TRBJ2-5, with D tentatively TRBD2 (6 bases). The germline V gene encodes CDR1 SNHLY and CDR2 FYNNEI. This CDR3 has 13 amino acids. V dropped 11 bases and J dropped 1 base, with 14 bases sitting between them. The CDR3 here is CAGGMGLQETQYF. For the CDR3, the DNA is TGTGCCGGAGGGATGGGGCTCCAAGAGACCCAGTACTTC.

The genes are TRBV7-9 and TRBJ1-4; D uncertain. Trimming removed 2 bases at V and 5 bases at J, with 12 bases between. The CDR3 length is 15 residues. Germline V gene lookup returns CDR1 SEHNR and CDR2 FQNEAQ (reference sequence). The CDR3 protein is CASSLSTAKNEKLFF. Here the CDR3 DNA reads TGTGCCAGCAGCTTAAGCACAGCAAAGAATGAAAAACTGTTTTTT.

Worth noting for this clone: The junction departs from the called germline gene at one end, perhaps through a read error. DNA of the CDR3: TGTGCTAGCAGCTTAGACAGGGACACTGAAGCTTTCTTT. Amino acids: CASSLDRDTEAFF. The chain links TRBV7-7 to TRBJ1-1, with 7 nucleotides matching TRBD1. Germline V lookup: CDR1 SSHAT, CDR2 FNYEAQ (reference sequence). This CDR3 spans 13 amino acids. Using reference TRBV7-7 and TRBJ1-1 for the parts outside the CDR3, the full variable domain is GAGVSQSPRYKVTKRGQDVTLRCDPISSHATLYWYQQALGQGPEFLTYFNYEAQPDKSGLPSDRFSAERPEGSISTLTIQRTEQRDSAMYRCASSLDRDTEAFFGQGTRLTVV.

The chain employs TRBV6-5 and TRBJ2-3; the D gene is possibly TRBD2 (6 bases). Germline V gives CDR1 MNHEY, CDR2 SVGAGI. V lost 3 bases and J lost 1, with 14 bases in between. CDR3 length equals 16 residues. CDR3 nucleotides: TGTGCCAGCAGTTATGCGGGATCAGTACGCACAGATACGCAGTATTTT. As protein: CASSYAGSVRTDTQYF.

The CDR3 spells CASSEIQGIYGYTF. In DNA form, the CDR3 reads TGCGCCAGCAGCGAAATACAGGGTATCTATGGCTACACCTTC. This chain links TRBV5-1 with TRBJ1-2; weak D call: TRBD1 (6 bases). This CDR3 comprises 14 residues. Germline-derived CDR1 and CDR2 are SGHRS and YFSETQ. V dropped 4 bases and J dropped 4 bases, with 14 bases sitting between them.

The V gene is TRBV18, the J gene TRBJ1-6; 7 bases map to TRBD1. Germline lookup yields CDR1 KGHSH and CDR2 LQKENI. Trimming removed 3 bases from V and 7 bases from J; junction bases left unmatched: 6. CDR3 length equals 15 residues. The CDR3 here is CASSPVEGANSPLHF. The CDR3 nucleotides are TGTGCCAGCTCACCTGTGGAGGGGGCCAATTCACCCCTCCACTTT.

The chain uses TRBV5-1 and TRBJ1-1; 9 positions agree with TRBD1. With V trimmed by 0 bases and J by 11 bases, 8 bases remained unmatched. The length of the CDR3 is 14 residues. Germline assignment: CDR1 SGHRS and CDR2 YFSETQ. CDR3 DNA sequence: TGCGCCAGCAGCTTGGCCGGGACAGGGATACAGGCTTTCTTT. Its translation: CASSLAGTGIQAFF. Full variable domain (outside the CDR3, taken from reference TRBV5-1 and TRBJ1-1): KAGVTQTPRYLIKTRGQQVTLSCSPISGHRSVSWYQQTPGQGLQFLFEYFSETQRNKGNFPGRFSGRQFSNSRSEMNVSTLELGDSALYLCASSLAGTGIQAFFGQGTRLTVV.

The chain links TRBV19 to TRBJ1-2; D may be TRBD1 (6 bases). Trimming took 6 bases from V and 1 from J, leaving 12 bases between them. Germline V CDR1 and CDR2: LNHDA, SQIVND (reference sequence). The CDR3 contains 14 residues. In DNA form, the CDR3 reads TGTGCCAGTAGAAAGGACAGCGATAACTATGGCTACACCTTC. It specifies CASRKDSDNYGYTF.

This chain uses TRBV3-1 (or the pseudogene TRBV3-2) with TRBJ1-3, with a possible D match to TRBD1 (6 bases). V was clipped by 1 base and J by 10 bases, with 17 bases between them. The CDR3 has 15 amino acids. Germline CDR1 and CDR2: LGHDT and YNNKEL (reference sequence). The CDR3 is CASSQVPNAGVTIYF. In nucleotides, the CDR3 is TGTGCCAGCAGCCAAGTACCAAACGCAGGGGTTACCATATATTTT.